Shown below are 24 T cell receptor beta chains from a single sample sequenced in a study of TIL therapy for anti-PD-1-resistant metastatic lung cancer (dated by TCRdb to 2020 to 2023). TCR beta CDR3 regions were amplified from genomic DNA with the immunoSEQ v3 hsTCRB kit using bias-controlled multiplex PCR. In TCRdb, the immuneACCESS table is reduced to in-frame sequences with V and J assigned. These tables do not hold every clone; where another copy was compared, an unresolved V gene accounts for under half, and the others remain unexplained. The sample table lists more than 90,000 clones, 50% to 70% of them with a count of one. Roughly 11% of the sample belongs to the ten largest clones. The label giving this sample's time point can be read as: pre-treatment sample, taken before nivolumab and TIL therapy. Excised metastases, mostly pleural nodules or supraclavicular lymph nodes, were used as baseline tumor samples and were taken from the same resection from which TIL were grown.

This specimen consisted of tumor tissue, obtained at baseline. The origin of the receptors is a person aged 25-80 years with non-small cell lung cancer.

The chain uses TRBV28 and TRBJ2-1; 9 bases line up with TRBD1. This CDR3 comprises 16 residues. The trim removed 4 bases at V and 3 bases at J, leaving 7 bases unmatched. Germline V lookup: CDR1 MDHEN, CDR2 SYDVKM. The CDR3: CASSSSGTGNYNEQFF. In nucleotides, the CDR3 is TGTGCCAGCAGTTCCAGCGGGACAGGGAACTACAATGAGCAGTTCTTC.

The V and J genes are TRBV28 and TRBJ2-7; D is unclear. The CDR3 contains 12 residues. Germline loops: CDR1 MDHEN, CDR2 SYDVKM. The V end was cut by 3 bases, the J end by 0 bases, with 3 bases between. The CDR3 nucleotides read TGTGCCAGCAGTTTGTCCTCCTACGAGCAGTACTTC. Amino acids: CASSLSSYEQYF.

DNA for the CDR3: TGTGCCAGCAGCCCGATTGGAAACACCATATATTTT. Its protein is CASSPIGNTIYF. This rearrangement joins TRBV5-5 to TRBJ1-3; D uncertain. In germline, CDR1 is SGHKS, CDR2 YYEKEE (reference sequence). V shed 4 bases and J shed 3 bases, with 5 bases lying between them. CDR3 size: 12 residues.

The rearrangement uses TRBV7-7 and TRBJ2-7; 7 positions agree with TRBD1. Losses at the gene ends were 5 bases for V and 2 bases for J; bases not matched to a gene: 6. The germline gives CDR1 SSHAT, CDR2 FNYEAQ (reference sequence). The CDR3 runs to 14 residues. The DNA for the CDR3 is TGTGCCAGCAGCCCGGACAGGCCCCCCTACGAGCAGTACTTC. It codes for CASSPDRPPYEQYF.

This clone was recorded a few times. The rearrangement uses TRBV19 and TRBJ1-6; D gene ambiguous. The germline gives CDR1 LNHDA, CDR2 SQIVND (reference sequence). The CDR3 sequence is 14 residues long. V lost 7 bases to trimming and J lost 11 bases, with 18 bases between them. The CDR3 DNA is TGTGCCAGTACCGATGGGTCTGCCGGGGCACCCCTCCACTTT. Translating it yields CASTDGSAGAPLHF.

V is TRBV5-4 and J is TRBJ2-7; D tentatively reads TRBD1 or TRBD2 (6 bases each). The V and J ends lost 4 bases and 2 bases respectively, with 13 bases between them. The CDR3 runs to 14 residues. Germline V CDR1 and CDR2: SGHNT, YYREEE (reference sequence). The CDR3 coding sequence is TGTGCCAGCAGCCGGAGGGACACTACCTACGAGCAGTACTTC. Protein product: CASSRRDTTYEQYF.

The chain couples TRBV25-1 to TRBJ2-3, with D hard to call. Trimming pared 4 bases from V and 5 bases from J, leaving 7 bases between. This CDR3 is 12 amino acids long. Germline V lookup: CDR1 MGHDK, CDR2 SYGVNS. The CDR3 nucleotides read TGTGCCAGCAGTGCCCGACAAGATACGCAGTATTTT. Translation gives CASSARQDTQYF.

Only a few counts were recorded for this clone. This sequence joins TRBV19 and TRBJ1-6, with 7 bases identical to TRBD1. The CDR3 spans 17 residues. J was trimmed by 8 bases and V by 6 bases; bases with no gene match: 16. CDR1 is LNHDA, CDR2 SQIVND, per germline (reference sequence). In nucleotides, the CDR3 is TGTGCCAGTAGCCTTGGGAGGACAGGTTTCGCGGATTCACCCCTCCACTTT. It encodes CASSLGRTGFADSPLHF.

This rearrangement joins TRBV9 to TRBJ2-7; a possible D gene is TRBD2 (6 bases). V dropped 0 bases and J dropped 4 bases, with 14 bases sitting between them. This CDR3 is built from 15 residues. CDR1 and CDR2 from the germline V gene are SGDLS and YYNGEE. CDR3 loop: CASSVGQGGQYEQYF. For the CDR3, the DNA is TGTGCCAGCAGCGTAGGCCAGGGAGGCCAGTACGAGCAGTACTTC.

The chain links TRBV14 to TRBJ1-3, with unresolved D. The CDR3 runs 13 residues. V lost 8 bases to trimming and J lost 8 bases, with 16 bases between them. Germline V gives CDR1 SGHDN, CDR2 FVKESK. In DNA form, the CDR3 reads TGTGCCAGCCGGCTGTTAGGCGGGGACACCATATATTTT. Translated: CASRLLGGDTIYF. Based on the CDR3 plus reference TRBV14 and TRBJ1-3, the full variable domain is EAGVTQFPSHSVIEKGQTVTLRCDPISGHDNLYWYRRVMGKEIKFLLHFVKESKQDESGMPNNRFLAERTGGTYSTLKVQPAELEDSGVYFCASRLLGGDTIYFGEGSWLTVV.

This clone has at least ten counts. The rearrangement links TRBV7-9 to TRBJ2-2; 8 nucleotides match TRBD2. The V segment lost 1 base and the J segment 4 bases; nucleotides outside the gene matches: 5. Per the germline V gene, CDR1 is SEHNR and CDR2 is FQNEAQ (reference sequence). The CDR3 spans 16 residues. The CDR3 DNA follows: TGTGCCAGCAGCTTAGTCCGACTAGCGAGCACCGGGGAGCTGTTTTTT. It is translated as CASSLVRLASTGELFF.

A note on this clone: Different DNA sequences within this sample yield the same CDR3. The V call is TRBV9, the J call TRBJ2-3; D is ambiguous. The ends were cut back, 2 bases at V and 0 bases at J, with 1 base in the middle. The germline V gene has CDR1 SGDLS and CDR2 YYNGEE. CDR3 length equals 12 residues. CDR3: CASSVSTDTQYF. CDR3 nucleotide sequence: TGTGCCAGCAGCGTTAGCACAGATACGCAGTATTTT.

V gene TRBV28 combines with J gene TRBJ2-7; TRBD2 aligns across 8 bases. Germline-derived CDR1 and CDR2 are MDHEN and SYDVKM. V shed 7 bases, J shed 6 bases, and the junction held 11 bases outside the gene matches. The CDR3 is 14 amino acids. The CDR3 region is CASTREAGAREQYF. The CDR3 DNA reads as TGTGCCAGCACCCGAGAAGCGGGAGCGCGCGAGCAGTACTTC.

In this sample, this clone turned up a few times. This chain links TRBV7-9 with TRBJ1-2; no clear D. The V end was cut by 2 bases, the J end by 2 bases, with 9 bases between. The V gene's germline CDR1 is SEHNR and CDR2 FQNEAQ (reference sequence). The CDR3 covers 14 residues. CDR3 loop: CASSLLFQNYGYTF. The CDR3 bases are TGTGCCAGCAGCTTACTATTCCAGAACTATGGCTACACCTTC.

The table lists this clone with a count of one. The gene calls are TRBV12-5 and TRBJ2-1; D unresolved. V shed 6 bases and J shed 1 base, with 7 bases lying between them. The germline V gene has CDR1 LGHNT and CDR2 FRNRAP. This CDR3 has 13 amino acids. CDR3 in DNA: TGTGCTAGTGGGGGCAAATCCTACAATGAGCAGTTCTTC. Its protein product is CASGGKSYNEQFF.

The V gene is TRBV7-2, the J gene TRBJ1-6; D possibly corresponds to TRBD1 (5 bases). The CDR3 runs 15 residues. CDR1 SGHTA and CDR2 FQGNSA come from the germline V gene. V lost 5 bases to trimming and J lost 1 base, with 9 bases between them. The CDR3 coding sequence is TGTGCCAGCAGCACCAGGGTATCCTATAATTCACCCCTCCACTTT. Translating gives CASSTRVSYNSPLHF.

V usage is TRBV27 and J usage is TRBJ2-4; no firm D call. Germline assignment: CDR1 MNHEY and CDR2 SMNVEV (reference sequence). With 5 bases removed from V and 6 bases from J, the gap between germline ends came to 14 bases. There are 14 residues in the CDR3. The CDR3 here is CASSPSPDLNIQYF. CDR3 bases: TGTGCCAGCAGTCCCTCCCCGGATCTAAACATTCAGTACTTC.

Only a few counts were recorded for this clone. This sequence joins TRBV5-4 and TRBJ2-7; tentative D call: TRBD1 (5 bases). This CDR3 contains 13 residues. Germline V gene lookup returns CDR1 SGHNT and CDR2 YYREEE (reference sequence). Trimming cost V 2 bases and J 4 bases, with 10 bases left between them. Written as DNA, the CDR3 is TGTGCCAGCAGCTTCTGGCAGGGTTACGAGCAGTACTTC. Translation gives CASSFWQGYEQYF. Combining the CDR3 with reference TRBV5-4 and TRBJ2-7 gives the whole variable domain ETGVTQSPTHLIKTRGQQVTLRCSSQSGHNTVSWYQQALGQGPQFIFQYYREEENGRGNFPPRFSGLQFPNYSSELNVNALELDDSALYLCASSFWQGYEQYFGPGTRLTVT.

The CDR3 DNA reads as TGTGCCAGCAGCCTTGACAGTTCCGGTTACGAGCAGTACTTC. It is translated as CASSLDSSGYEQYF. The V and J genes are TRBV6-5 and TRBJ2-7; tentative D call: TRBD1 (5 bases). Germline values: CDR1 MNHEY, CDR2 SVGAGI. The CDR3 has 14 amino acids. With 6 bases removed from V and 4 bases from J, the gap between germline ends came to 16 bases.

The chain carries TRBV6-5 and TRBJ1-6; D is possibly TRBD1 (5 bases). CDR1 and CDR2 (germline): MNHEY, SVGAGI. The CDR3 sequence is 16 residues long. V lost 2 bases, J lost 8 bases, and 16 bases lay in between. The CDR3 is CASSYGLGFRDSPLHF. CDR3 DNA sequence: TGTGCCAGCAGTTACGGTTTAGGTTTCAGGGATTCACCCCTCCACTTT.

The CDR3 region has the DNA TGTGCCAGCAGCTTAGAACACAGGGGGCTTGGCTACACCTTC. Amino acid sequence: CASSLEHRGLGYTF. The chain has TRBV7-2 and TRBJ1-2, with TRBD1 matching over 9 bases. Germline-derived CDR1 and CDR2 are SGHTA and FQGNSA. The CDR3 runs 14 residues. The trim removed 1 base at V and 7 bases at J, leaving 4 bases unmatched.

There are a few counts of this clone. The J gene is TRBJ2-1, the V gene TRBV29-1; D call uncertain. The CDR3 is made up of 12 amino acids. V gave up 5 bases and J gave up 3 bases, with 8 bases separating them. In germline, CDR1 is SQVTM, CDR2 ANQGSEA. CDR3 nucleotide sequence: TGCAGCGTTCTGACCGACTACAATGAGCAGTTCTTC. Translated: CSVLTDYNEQFF.

The CDR3 here is CATSDSGTGGNTIYF. The CDR3 DNA follows: TGTGCCACCAGTGATTCGGGGACTGGGGGAAACACCATATATTTT. This chain links TRBV24-1 with TRBJ1-3; D is possibly TRBD1 (5 bases). In germline, CDR1 is KGHDR, CDR2 SFDVKD. Between the trimmed V and J ends, which lost 2 bases and 4 bases, there was a span of 11 bases. The CDR3 loop spans 15 amino acids.

This chain uses TRBV4-1 with TRBJ2-5, with D tentatively TRBD2 (7 bases). The V end was cut by 3 bases, the J end by 5 bases, with 16 bases between. The CDR3 contains 15 residues. Germline loops: CDR1 MGHRA, CDR2 YSYEKL. The chain's CDR3 is CASSHPLGGQETQYF. In nucleotides, the CDR3 is TGCGCCAGCAGCCACCCGTTGGGGGGGCAGGAGACCCAGTACTTC.